The clone carrying this T cell receptor beta chain appeared a single time. Germline CDR1 reads SGHRS; CDR2 reads YFSETQ. The CDR3 has 15 residues. Trimming removed 0 bases from V and 2 bases from J, with 10 bases in between. The data stem from a study of blood T cell repertoires in COVID-19. The overall study: Acute-phase and convalescent COVID-19 samples originated in the United States, Italy and Spain. From T cells, B-cell-depleted T cells, or PBMCs came the material, which was cDNA or gDNA.

Original processing methods: Reference gene primer amplification gave nucleated cell count estimates. Generated by immunoSEQ multiplex PCR, the TCRdb table keeps only in-frame clones and is missing some. That table supplies the V and J calls and clone size; D and trimming were determined from the DNA. The sample has about 250,000 clones, around four fifths seen once. The receptor was isolated from a man older than 75 with acute or convalescent COVID-19. What was sequenced was peripheral blood. The J gene is TRBJ2-3, the V gene TRBV5-1; D is ambiguous. CDR3 DNA: TGCGCCAGCAGCTTGGGTGAAGCCCCCACAGATACGCAGTATTTT. It codes for CASSLGEAPTDTQYF.